A selection of T cell receptor beta chains follows, all from one sample in a study of persistence of HIV-infected CD4 T cells. Clones were read by immunoSEQ multiplex PCR, and TCRdb kept only the in-frame ones, dropping some. This sample has roughly 32,000 clones, with 75% to 85% found just once. No antigen is known for these receptors. Here the sequenced sample was CD4+ T cells sorted from PBMCs after roughly 18-hour stimulation, taken from a patient who received antiretroviral therapy. The receptors derive from an adult woman with HIV who was CMV-seropositive. Each CDR3 is given without its conserved first and last residue. Each record gives: V gene, clone size, CDR3 protein. Some rows have no size entry. The others give once, few or many, or a class for an expanded clone.

V: TRBV6-5; size: NA; CDR3: ASSFVGTGKGTEAF
V: TRBV6-1; size: NA; CDR3: ASSEKYYRVGRDPSRSYNEQF
V: TRBV7-9; size: NA; CDR3: ASSLGARTDTQY
V: TRBV19; size: NA; CDR3: ASERTGDEKLF
V: TRBV9; size: NA; CDR3: ASSAAPNTEAF
V: TRBV10-1; size: NA; CDR3: ASSVRDTDTQY
V: TRBV5-1; size: NA; CDR3: ASSLGQVINSGANVLT
V: TRBV29-1; size: NA; CDR3: SADRTGPGYT
V: TRBV20-1; size: NA; CDR3: SASSITSGRPYEQY
V: TRBV5-1; size: NA; CDR3: ASSWRQPTDTQY
V: TRBV19; size: NA; CDR3: ASSLKTGLVSEQY
V: TRBV11-3; size: NA; CDR3: ASSLDRGRTEAF
V: TRBV6-1; size: NA; CDR3: ASSFPQGGETQY
V: TRBV3-1/TRBV3-2; size: NA; CDR3: ASSHRQGLSYEQY
V: TRBV7-9; size: few; CDR3: ASSQTGQGPL
V: TRBV19; size: NA; CDR3: ASSTKGTFSYEQY
V: TRBV7-6; size: NA; CDR3: ASSFVGGNEQF
V: TRBV3-1/TRBV3-2; size: NA; CDR3: ASSRTGEDYGYT